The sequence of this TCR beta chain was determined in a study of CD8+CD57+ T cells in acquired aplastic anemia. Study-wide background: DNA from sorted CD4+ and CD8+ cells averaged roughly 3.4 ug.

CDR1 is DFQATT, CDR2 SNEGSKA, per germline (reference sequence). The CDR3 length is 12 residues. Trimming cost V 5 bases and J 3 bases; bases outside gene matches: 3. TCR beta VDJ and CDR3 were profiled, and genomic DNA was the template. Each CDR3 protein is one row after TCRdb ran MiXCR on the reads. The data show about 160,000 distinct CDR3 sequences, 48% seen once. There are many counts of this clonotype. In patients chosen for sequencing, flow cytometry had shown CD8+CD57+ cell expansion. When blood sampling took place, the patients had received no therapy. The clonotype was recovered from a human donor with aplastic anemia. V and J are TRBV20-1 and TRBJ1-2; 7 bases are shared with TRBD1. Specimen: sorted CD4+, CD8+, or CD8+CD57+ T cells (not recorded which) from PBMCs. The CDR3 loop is CSAYGTDYGYTF. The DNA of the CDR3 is TGCAGTGCTTACGGGACAGACTATGGCTACACCTTC.